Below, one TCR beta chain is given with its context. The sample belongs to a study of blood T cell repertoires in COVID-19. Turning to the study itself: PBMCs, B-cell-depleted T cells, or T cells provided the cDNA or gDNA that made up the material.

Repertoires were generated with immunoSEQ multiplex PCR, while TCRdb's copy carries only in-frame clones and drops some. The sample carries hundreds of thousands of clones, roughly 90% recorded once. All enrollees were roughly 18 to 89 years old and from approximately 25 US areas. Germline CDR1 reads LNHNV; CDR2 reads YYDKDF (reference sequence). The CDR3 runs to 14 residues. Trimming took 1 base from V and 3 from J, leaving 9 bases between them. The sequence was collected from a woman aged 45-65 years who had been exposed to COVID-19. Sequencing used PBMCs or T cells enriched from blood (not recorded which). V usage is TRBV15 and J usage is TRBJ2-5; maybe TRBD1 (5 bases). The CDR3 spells CATSRGGAEETQYF. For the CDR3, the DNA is TGTGCCACCAGCAGAGGGGGCGCGGAAGAGACCCAGTACTTC.